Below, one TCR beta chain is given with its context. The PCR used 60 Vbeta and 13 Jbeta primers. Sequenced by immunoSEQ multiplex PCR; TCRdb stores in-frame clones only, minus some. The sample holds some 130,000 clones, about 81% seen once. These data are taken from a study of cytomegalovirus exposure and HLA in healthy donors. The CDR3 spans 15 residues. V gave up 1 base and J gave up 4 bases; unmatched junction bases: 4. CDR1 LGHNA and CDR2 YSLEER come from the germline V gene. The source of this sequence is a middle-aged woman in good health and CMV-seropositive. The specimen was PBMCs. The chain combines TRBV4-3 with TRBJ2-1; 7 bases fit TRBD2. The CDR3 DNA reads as TGCGCCAGCAGCCAAGTGCGGGAGCAGTACAATGAGCAGTTCTTC. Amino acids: CASSQVREQYNEQFF.